This entry lists 32 T cell receptor beta chains sequenced from one sample in a study of blood T cell repertoires in COVID-19. This table comes from immunoSEQ multiplex PCR, and its TCRdb copy is limited to in-frame clones, with some not included. Altogether approximately 260,000 clones are present, about 87% being singletons, with the ten largest covering 1% to 1.5%. What was sequenced was PBMCs or T cells enriched from blood (not recorded which). The source is a woman in her thirties or forties with acute COVID-19.

The chain carries TRBV4-2 and TRBJ2-3; 12 positions agree with TRBD2. The V segment lost 7 bases and the J segment 5 bases; nucleotides outside the gene matches: 16. Germline CDR1 is LGHNA and CDR2 is YNFKEQ. The CDR3 has 18 amino acids. The CDR3 loop reads CASTESLAGGPMGDTQYF. The CDR3 bases are TGTGCCAGCACCGAATCACTAGCGGGAGGACCTATGGGAGATACGCAGTATTTT.

V gene TRBV27 combines with J gene TRBJ2-1; 9 bases agree with TRBD2. With V trimmed by 7 bases and J by 3 bases, 7 bases remained unmatched. The CDR3 has 15 amino acids. CDR1 is MNHEY and CDR2 is SMNVEV in the germline V gene (reference sequence). CDR3 bases: TGTGCCAGCAATCCTAGCGGGGAGAGCTACAATGAGCAGTTCTTC. It is translated as CASNPSGESYNEQFF.

The chain uses TRBV20-1 and TRBJ2-3, with 7 bases fitting TRBD2. The length of the CDR3 is 16 residues. Germline CDR1 and CDR2: DFQATT and SNEGSKA (reference sequence). V shed 3 bases and J 0 bases; nucleotides not matched to a gene: 9. The CDR3: CSASTHGLGSTDTQYF. The CDR3 DNA follows: TGCAGTGCTAGTACCCACGGACTAGGGAGCACAGATACGCAGTATTTT.

The genes are TRBV7-2 and TRBJ2-7, with TRBD2 identical over 11 bases. J gave up 4 bases and V 5 bases, and 7 bases lay outside the gene matches. The CDR3 covers 15 residues. Germline CDR1 is SGHTA and CDR2 is FQGNSA. CDR3 DNA sequence: TGTGCCAGCAGCCCAGGGACTAGCGGACGTTACGAGCAGTACTTC. It encodes CASSPGTSGRYEQYF.

The chain joins TRBV9 to TRBJ2-2; 10 nucleotides agree with TRBD2. The V segment lost 4 bases and the J segment 4 bases; nucleotides outside the gene matches: 7. The CDR3 totals 16 residues. The germline gives CDR1 SGDLS, CDR2 YYNGEE. This CDR3 is CASSKTSGIPTGELFF. CDR3 in DNA: TGTGCCAGCAGCAAAACTAGCGGGATCCCCACCGGGGAGCTGTTTTTT.

This chain uses TRBV28 with TRBJ2-1; D is possibly TRBD1 (6 bases). Germline loops: CDR1 MDHEN, CDR2 SYDVKM. The V end lost 1 base, the J end lost 1 base, and 20 bases lay between the germline ends. This CDR3 region has 19 residues. CDR3 nucleotides: TGTGCCAGCAGTTTATTGGCCAGGGGCTACCTTGGGTCCTACAATGAGCAGTTCTTC. Residues: CASSLLARGYLGSYNEQFF.

This clone was seen a single time. The chain recombines TRBV12-3 or TRBV12-4 with TRBJ2-7; D is possibly TRBD1 (6 bases). The CDR3 is 13 residues long. Trimming pared 5 bases from V and 6 bases from J, leaving 14 bases between. The CDR3 loop is CASSLYLQGEQYV. The CDR3 DNA reads as TGTGCCAGCAGTCTATACCTACAGGGCGAGCAGTACGTC.

The V call is TRBV19, the J call TRBJ2-6, with 7 bases matching TRBD1. The CDR3 is 14 amino acids. Germline values: CDR1 LNHDA, CDR2 SQIVND (reference sequence). J gave up 2 bases and V 9 bases, and 4 bases lay outside the gene matches. Here the CDR3 reads CASRDRAGANVLTF. The CDR3 coding sequence is TGTGCCAGCCGCGACAGGGCTGGGGCCAACGTCCTGACTTTC. The complete variable domain, with remaining parts taken from reference TRBV19 and TRBJ2-6, reads DGGITQSPKYLFRKEGQNVTLSCEQNLNHDAMYWYRQDPGQGLRLIYYSQIVNDFQKGDIAEGYSVSREKKESFPLTVTSAQKNPTAFYLCASRDRAGANVLTFGAGSRLTVL.

The J gene is TRBJ1-2, the V gene TRBV11-3; 9 bases match TRBD1. V lost 1 base to trimming and J lost 1 base; unmatched junction nucleotides: 4. Germline CDR1 and CDR2: SGHNT and YENEEA. This CDR3 has 16 residues. The CDR3 nucleotides are TGTGCCAGCAGCTTAGGTCCGGGACAGGGTAACTATGGCTACACCTTC. Its protein product is CASSLGPGQGNYGYTF.

V usage is TRBV2 and J usage is TRBJ2-3; a weak D match, TRBD2 (6 bases). The CDR3 sequence is 12 residues long. The V end was cut by 2 bases, the J end by 7 bases, with 7 bases between. The germline CDR1 and CDR2 sequences are SNHLY and FYNNEI. CDR3 coding DNA: TGTGCCAGCAGTGAACGGGGGAATACGCAGTATTTT. Protein product: CASSERGNTQYF.

Regarding this clone: One end of the junction does not line up with germline, which may come from a read error. The V gene is TRBV7-7, the J gene TRBJ2-1; 7 bases align to TRBD2. Germline values: CDR1 SSHAT, CDR2 FNYEAQ (reference sequence). CDR3 size: 15 residues. Here the CDR3 DNA reads TGTGCTAGCAGCTTAGGGACTACCCCAATGAATGAGCAGTTCTTC. It specifies CASSLGTTPMNEQFF.

The rearrangement links TRBV11-3 to TRBJ1-2; perhaps TRBD1 as D (6 bases). Germline-derived CDR1 and CDR2 are SGHNT and YENEEA. Trimming took off 1 base at V and 0 bases at J, with 12 bases between the two ends. This CDR3 has 16 residues. CDR3: CASSLGTEVANYGYTF. The CDR3 DNA follows: TGTGCCAGCAGCTTAGGGACAGAAGTTGCTAACTATGGCTACACCTTC.

J is TRBJ2-7 and V is TRBV6-6; maybe TRBD1 (6 bases). Trimming removed 7 bases at V and 4 bases at J, with 20 bases between. Germline V gives CDR1 MNHNY, CDR2 SVGAGI (reference sequence). The CDR3 sequence is 15 residues long. The CDR3 DNA reads as TGTGCCAGCACCAACGGTGGGACAACGATTTACGAGCAGTACGTC. It is translated as CASTNGGTTIYEQYV.

This chain joins TRBV11-2 and TRBJ1-2; a possible D gene is TRBD1 (6 bases). The CDR3 covers 14 residues. Germline V gene lookup returns CDR1 SGHAT and CDR2 FQNNGV. Trimming removed 2 bases from V and 0 bases from J, with 7 bases in between. The CDR3 DNA is TGTGCCAGCAGCTTACAGGGGTCTAACTATGGCTACACCTTC. Protein product: CASSLQGSNYGYTF.

The J gene is TRBJ2-2, the V gene TRBV18, with 15 nucleotides matching TRBD2. The CDR3 contains 20 residues. Looked up from germline, CDR1 is KGHSH and CDR2 is LQKENI. Trimming at V came to 3 bases and at J to 2 bases, leaving 10 bases not matched to a gene. CDR3 amino acids: CASSPLPGTSGRINTGELFF. The CDR3 DNA reads TGTGCCAGCTCACCCCTACCCGGGACTAGCGGGAGGATCAACACCGGGGAGCTGTTTTTT.

This chain links TRBV18 with TRBJ2-7; possibly TRBD1 for D (6 bases). The CDR3 is made up of 13 amino acids. The V gene lost 4 bases and the J gene lost 5 bases, with 12 bases spanning the gap. CDR1 and CDR2 from the germline V gene are KGHSH and LQKENI. For the CDR3, the DNA is TGTGCCAGCTCACTAAACAGGGACCACGAGCAGTACGTC. This sequence encodes CASSLNRDHEQYV.

The rearrangement joins TRBV5-5 to TRBJ2-5, with D possibly matching TRBD2 (5 bases). Between the trimmed V and J ends, which lost 2 bases and 0 bases, there was a span of 11 bases. CDR1 is SGHKS and CDR2 is YYEKEE in the germline V gene (reference sequence). The CDR3 is 15 amino acids. CDR3 region: CASSFLPADQETQYF. CDR3 bases: TGTGCCAGCAGCTTCCTCCCAGCGGACCAAGAGACCCAGTACTTC.

The chain couples TRBV21-1 to TRBJ1-5; the DNA was not compared with TRBD1, the D call given in the table. TRBV21-1 is a recognized pseudogene. The CDR3 is made up of 16 amino acids. The CDR3 nucleotides are TGTGCCAGCAGCATAATGACAGGACTTTCCAATCAGCCCCAGCATTTT. Its protein is CASSIMTGLSNQPQHF.

The chain joins TRBV19 to TRBJ2-1; 12 bases are shared with TRBD2. The germline V gene has CDR1 LNHDA and CDR2 SQIVND (reference sequence). The CDR3 is 16 residues long. Trimming took 5 bases from V and 6 from J; bases not matched to a gene: 8. The CDR3 bases are TGTGCCAGTAGTTTCCCGACTAGCGGGAGCGGCAATGAGCAGTTCTTC. Encoded protein: CASSFPTSGSGNEQFF.

The V call is TRBV5-5, the J call TRBJ1-5; tentatively, D is TRBD1 (5 bases). This CDR3 is 15 amino acids long. Per the germline V gene, CDR1 is SGHKS and CDR2 is YYEKEE (reference sequence). Trimming removed 2 bases from V and 5 bases from J, with 14 bases in between. The CDR3 sequence: CASSFGHQNYQPQHF. Written as DNA, the CDR3 is TGTGCCAGCAGCTTTGGACACCAGAACTATCAGCCCCAGCATTTT.

V usage is TRBV5-1 and J usage is TRBJ2-3; 9 bases agree with TRBD2. Germline CDR1 reads SGHRS; CDR2 reads YFSETQ. V gave up 0 bases and J gave up 3 bases; unmatched junction bases: 5. The CDR3 extends over 16 amino acids. In nucleotides, the CDR3 is TGCGCCAGCAGCTTGGGGGCTAGCGGGGTTACAGATACGCAGTATTTT. Translation gives CASSLGASGVTDTQYF.

The V call is TRBV7-9, the J call TRBJ1-2; D remains unclear. V dropped 5 bases and J dropped 0 bases, with 16 bases sitting between them. CDR3 length: 16 residues. The germline V gene encodes CDR1 SEHNR and CDR2 FQNEAQ (reference sequence). DNA of the CDR3: TGTGCCAGCAGCCCCCCGGTCCCAACTACTAACTATGGCTACACCTTC. It translates to CASSPPVPTTNYGYTF. Combining the CDR3 with reference TRBV7-9 and TRBJ1-2 gives the whole variable domain DTGVSQNPRHKITKRGQNVTFRCDPISEHNRLYWYRQTLGQGPEFLTYFQNEAQLEKSRLLSDRFSAERPKGSFSTLEIQRTEQGDSAMYLCASSPPVPTTNYGYTFGSGTRLTVV.

In its sample, this clone was seen once. This rearrangement joins TRBV19 to TRBJ1-1, with 9 nucleotides matching TRBD1. This CDR3 comprises 13 residues. Germline loops: CDR1 LNHDA, CDR2 SQIVND (reference sequence). Trimming took 5 bases from V and 6 from J; bases not matched to a gene: 4. CDR3 sequence: CASSDRGGPEAFF. The DNA of the CDR3 is TGTGCCAGTAGTGACAGGGGGGGCCCTGAAGCTTTCTTT.

The chain couples TRBV5-1 to TRBJ2-5; 13 nucleotides align to TRBD2. The V gene end was trimmed by 4 bases and the J gene end by 5 bases; junction bases not matched to a gene: 8. Per germline, CDR1 SGHRS and CDR2 YFSETQ. The CDR3 consists of 16 residues. CDR3 sequence (DNA): TGCGCCAGCAGCCTGCGGACTAGCGGGAGTTTCGAGACCCAGTACTTC. Amino acids: CASSLRTSGSFETQYF. Full variable domain (rest looked up from reference TRBV5-1 and TRBJ2-5): KAGVTQTPRYLIKTRGQQVTLSCSPISGHRSVSWYQQTPGQGLQFLFEYFSETQRNKGNFPGRFSGRQFSNSRSEMNVSTLELGDSALYLCASSLRTSGSFETQYFGPGTRLLVL.

The chain carries TRBV20-1 and TRBJ1-4; no firm D call. The germline gives CDR1 DFQATT, CDR2 SNEGSKA (reference sequence). This CDR3 spans 14 amino acids. The V end was cut by 3 bases, the J end by 0 bases, with 8 bases between. CDR3 sequence (DNA): TGCAGTGCTAGTCCCCAGGCAACTAATGAAAAACTGTTTTTT. Protein product: CSASPQATNEKLFF.

The chain recombines TRBV28 with TRBJ1-2; 7 nucleotides match TRBD1. Germline trimming cut 0 bases from V and 2 bases from J; bases unmatched to any gene: 0. Germline V gene data show CDR1 as MDHEN and CDR2 as SYDVKM. The CDR3 sequence is 14 residues long. The chain's CDR3 is CASSLWGQNYGYTF. The CDR3 DNA is TGTGCCAGCAGTTTATGGGGACAGAACTATGGCTACACCTTC.

The chain employs TRBV21-1 and TRBJ2-7; the table's D call of TRBD1 was not tested on the DNA. TRBV21-1 is assigned pseudogene status. The CDR3 is 16 amino acids. CDR3 sequence reads: CASSKGGRANSYEQYV. The CDR3 region has the DNA TGTGCCAGCAGCAAAGGAGGCAGGGCGAACTCCTACGAGCAGTACGTC.

V gene TRBV11-3 combines with J gene TRBJ2-1; D is perhaps TRBD1 (5 bases). There are 14 residues in the CDR3. The V gene's germline CDR1 is SGHNT and CDR2 YENEEA. Deletions cut 0 bases from V and 7 bases from J, with 10 bases between. CDR3 amino acids: CASSLDPAGNEQFF. CDR3 nucleotides: TGTGCCAGCAGCTTAGATCCAGCAGGGAATGAGCAGTTCTTC.

The V call is TRBV19, the J call TRBJ1-1; TRBD1 aligns across 8 bases. CDR1 and CDR2 (germline): LNHDA, SQIVND (reference sequence). With 3 bases clipped from V and 1 base from J, the junction kept 13 bases outside the gene matches. The CDR3 runs 18 residues. The CDR3 is CASSILFRTGIKNTEAFF. The CDR3 DNA reads as TGTGCCAGTAGTATCCTCTTCCGGACAGGGATAAAGAACACTGAAGCTTTCTTT.

CDR3: CASSYSGTGHLANYGYTF. In DNA, the CDR3 is TGTGCCAGCAGTTACTCCGGGACAGGGCACCTAGCTAACTATGGCTACACCTTC. This chain uses TRBV6-2 or TRBV6-3 with TRBJ1-2; 9 bases align to TRBD1. The CDR3 contains 18 residues. J was trimmed by 0 bases and V by 0 bases; bases with no gene match: 8. Germline loops: CDR1 MNHEY, CDR2 SVGEGT.

The chain combines TRBV2 with TRBJ1-1, with D uncertain. V was shortened by 7 bases and J by 3 bases, with 15 bases between the two germline ends. The length of the CDR3 is 14 residues. Germline CDR1 SNHLY, CDR2 FYNNEI. The CDR3 region is CASKYGEVDTEAFF. The CDR3 region has the DNA TGTGCCAGCAAGTATGGGGAGGTCGACACTGAAGCTTTCTTT.

This chain links TRBV10-1 with TRBJ2-1; D is possibly TRBD2 (6 bases). The CDR3 runs 16 residues. The V gene's germline CDR1 is WNHNN and CDR2 SYGVQD (reference sequence). V lost 2 bases, J lost 1 base, and 12 bases lay in between. CDR3 residues: CASSEGTDPSYNEQFF. In DNA, the CDR3 is TGCGCCAGCAGTGAGGGGACTGACCCATCCTACAATGAGCAGTTCTTC.